A selection of T cell receptor beta chains follows, all from one sample in a study of T cell changes during pregnancy in multiple sclerosis. The method was immunoSEQ multiplex PCR; TCRdb's version includes in-frame clones alone and lacks a portion of them. The sample includes about 80,000 clones, approximately 93% of them seen just once. The sequencing used peripheral blood, collected in the second trimester of pregnancy. These receptors originate from a female donor in good health, enrolled as a control in a pregnancy study. Each CDR3 is given without its conserved first and last residue. Size is stated for part of the rows, as once, few or many counts, or as a class when the clone is expanded.

CDR3 length	clone size	V gene	J gene	CDR3 protein
14	NA	TRBV4-1	TRBJ2-3	ASSQGTSGDTDTQY
10	NA	TRBV5-1	TRBJ2-2	ASSERTGELF
14	NA	TRBV5-1	TRBJ2-5	ASSLVRNRDGETQY
12	NA	TRBV5-4	TRBJ1-1	ASSLVGGGTEAF
14	NA	TRBV28	TRBJ2-5	ASSWGRTSGQETQY
11	once	TRBV6-1	TRBJ2-4	ATGVLAKNIQY
14	NA	TRBV5-4	TRBJ2-2	ASSLAGLGRTGELF
9	NA	TRBV2	TRBJ2-1	ASTGGYEQF
11	NA	TRBV6-1	TRBJ1-3	ASSPRGGNTIY
11	NA	TRBV19	TRBJ1-1	ASSIERAFGAF
15	NA	TRBV2	TRBJ2-7	ASSEYSGTVRSYEQY
13	NA	TRBV5-4	TRBJ2-5	ASSTDRGVTETQY
14	once	TRBV5-5	TRBJ2-7	ASSSRVGGPPYEQY
13	NA	TRBV15	TRBJ2-7	ATSRGTGGTYEQY
14	once	TRBV6-1	TRBJ2-2	ASSEARGGGTGELF
13	NA	TRBV4-2	TRBJ2-1	ASSQELAGGDEQF
13	once	TRBV28	TRBJ2-1	ASSDSGRAFNEQF
11	NA	TRBV9	TRBJ2-5	ASSPTLQGHQY
12	NA	TRBV10-3	TRBJ2-1	AISVADTYNEQF
12	NA	TRBV9	TRBJ1-2	ASSAGGSINGYT
11	NA	TRBV7-2	TRBJ2-1	ASSFGLDNEQF
13	NA	TRBV4-1	TRBJ1-1	ASSQGDRGNTEAF
13	NA	TRBV5-5	TRBJ2-7	ASSPRGTSGLEQY
13	NA	TRBV6-1	TRBJ2-6	ASSEGQPGANVLT
10	NA	TRBV5-1	TRBJ2-2	ALGVQGERLF
13	NA	TRBV6-6	TRBJ2-1	ASSYSVGLAGRQF
10	NA	TRBV7-2	TRBJ2-7	ASSSHLYEQY
10	NA	TRBV5-1	TRBJ2-7	ASSSNGGEQY
11	NA	TRBV5-1	TRBJ1-2	ASRRQGDYGYT
17	NA	TRBV10-1	TRBJ2-4	ASSFLWTSGRIAKNIQY
12	NA	TRBV5-6	TRBJ2-3	ASSFREGPDTQY
13	NA	TRBV6-5	TRBJ1-2	ASRPVGTGNYGYT
13	NA	TRBV15	TRBJ2-7	ATSFGGTARREQY
14	NA	TRBV9	TRBJ2-1	ASSETSGSSYNEQF
20	NA	TRBV4-2	TRBJ1-5	ASSQEDRQYAGSKVSNQPQH
11	NA	TRBV10-3	TRBJ1-4	ATATGEEEKLF
15	NA	TRBV2	TRBJ2-1	ASSVRLAGGLGNEQF
16	NA	TRBV4-2	TRBJ1-5	ASSQRLLSDNSNQPQH
12	once	TRBV13	TRBJ1-4	ASSSRATNEKLF
13	NA	TRBV7-8	TRBJ2-3	ASSLAASHTDTQY
12	NA	TRBV19	TRBJ2-5	ASSIYSTQETQY
10	NA	TRBV6-5	TRBJ1-1	ASTTGGTEAF
13	few	TRBV19	TRBJ1-5	ASSMDRGGNQPQH
13	NA	TRBV18	TRBJ1-1	ASSPLGQTNTEAF
12	NA	TRBV5-1	TRBJ2-5	ASSLVGASETQY
12	NA	TRBV5-1	TRBJ2-5	ASSLAGVGETQY
11	once	TRBV25-1	TRBJ2-7	ASSAGTSDEQY
12	NA	TRBV19	TRBJ1-1	ASSSKGEGTEAF
11	once	TRBV2	TRBJ1-1	ASSVDSNTEAF
12	NA	TRBV2	TRBJ1-5	ASRIDNSNQPQH
14	NA	TRBV19	TRBJ2-2	ASSIRGGSGTGELF
9	NA	TRBV20-1	TRBJ1-1	SVGGDTEAF
14	NA	TRBV5-1	TRBJ2-2	ASSLVGTGGSGELF
14	NA	TRBV5-1	TRBJ2-1	ASSLVPGVSYNEQF
12	NA	TRBV5-1	TRBJ2-1	ASSSGTSVHEQF
13	NA	TRBV10-1	TRBJ2-2	ASSDSCWDTGELF
12	few	TRBV4-1	TRBJ1-1	ASSPGQALTEAF